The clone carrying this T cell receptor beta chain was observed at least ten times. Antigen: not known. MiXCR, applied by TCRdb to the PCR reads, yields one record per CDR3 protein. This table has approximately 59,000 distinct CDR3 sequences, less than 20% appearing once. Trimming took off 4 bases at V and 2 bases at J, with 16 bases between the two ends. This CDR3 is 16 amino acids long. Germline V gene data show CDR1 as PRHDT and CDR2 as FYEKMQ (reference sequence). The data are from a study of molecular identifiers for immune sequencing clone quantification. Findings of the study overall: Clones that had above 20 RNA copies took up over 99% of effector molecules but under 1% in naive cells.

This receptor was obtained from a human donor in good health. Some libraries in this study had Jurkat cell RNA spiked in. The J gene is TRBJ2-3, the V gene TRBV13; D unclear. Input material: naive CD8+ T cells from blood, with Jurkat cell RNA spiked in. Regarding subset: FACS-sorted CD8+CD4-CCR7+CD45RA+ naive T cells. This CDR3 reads CASSSIPGYATDTQYF. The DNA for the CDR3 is TGTGCCAGCAGCTCCATTCCGGGTTACGCCACAGATACGCAGTATTTT.